These T cell receptor beta chains were read from a single sample in a study of T cell changes during pregnancy in multiple sclerosis. Here immunoSEQ multiplex PCR was the method, and the copy in TCRdb shows in-frame clones only, minus some. The sample holds around 80,000 clones, approximately 95% seen once. Here the sequenced sample was peripheral blood, taken in the second trimester of pregnancy. These receptors were taken from a female donor in good health, enrolled as a control in a pregnancy study. Both conserved end residues are part of each CDR3. A D gene is named only where the DNA matches it firmly. Size is stated for part of the rows, as once, few or many counts, or as a class when the clone is expanded.

j_gene | v_gene | d_gene | abundance | CDR3aa | CDR3nt
TRBJ2-5 | TRBV5-5 | TRBD1 | - | CASTMTGAQETQYF | TGTGCCAGCACCATGACAGGGGCCCAAGAGACCCAGTACTTC
TRBJ2-7 | TRBV13 | TRBD1 | - | CASTPGGRTGGFGEQYF | TGTGCCAGCACCCCGGGCGGGCGGACAGGGGGGTTTGGCGAGCAGTACTTC
TRBJ2-5 | TRBV6-5 | TRBD2 | - | CASSQSSGWREAQYF | TGTGCCAGCAGTCAATCTAGCGGGTGGCGTGAAGCCCAGTACTTC
TRBJ2-7 | TRBV5-1 | - | - | CASSLAPAREFPYEQYF | TGCGCCAGCAGCTTGGCCCCCGCACGGGAATTCCCCTACGAGCAGTACTTC
TRBJ2-5 | TRBV12-5 | TRBD2 | - | CASGSGGAGGSETQYF | TGTGCTAGTGGTTCGGGAGGAGCGGGAGGGTCAGAGACCCAGTACTTC
TRBJ2-7 | TRBV4-1 | TRBD1 | - | CASSSAFGQGYYEQYF | TGCGCCAGCAGCAGTGCATTTGGACAGGGCTACTACGAGCAGTACTTC
TRBJ2-1 | TRBV5-1 | - | - | CASSSVSIGGNEQFF | TGCGCCAGCAGCTCAGTCAGCATTGGAGGGAATGAGCAGTTCTTC
TRBJ2-1 | TRBV9 | TRBD2 | - | CASSFDRTSGSNEQFF | TGTGCCAGCAGCTTCGACCGGACTAGCGGGAGTAATGAGCAGTTCTTC
TRBJ2-6 | TRBV5-4 | TRBD2 | - | CASTGEAGGTGANVLTF | TGTGCCAGCACGGGGGAAGCGGGAGGAACCGGGGCCAACGTCCTGACTTTC
TRBJ2-1 | TRBV27 | TRBD2 | - | CASSPDLAVTLFGNEQFF | TGTGCCAGCAGTCCTGACCTAGCGGTAACCCTTTTCGGGAATGAGCAGTTCTTC
TRBJ2-5 | TRBV5-4 | TRBD2 | few | CASRRTSGAKETQYF | TGTGCCAGCAGGCGGACTAGCGGAGCCAAAGAGACCCAGTACTTC
TRBJ1-1 | TRBV5-1 | - | - | CASSFGVGGGAEAFF | TGCGCCAGCAGCTTTGGTGTCGGAGGGGGGGCTGAAGCTTTCTTT
TRBJ2-1 | TRBV4-1 | - | - | CASSPLFWRGEQFF | TGCGCCAGCAGCCCTCTATTTTGGCGGGGTGAGCAGTTCTTC
TRBJ2-7 | TRBV6-5 | TRBD1 | - | CASRPRQGSEQYF | TGTGCCAGCAGACCCCGACAGGGTTCCGAGCAGTACTTC
TRBJ2-1 | TRBV7-2 | - | - | CASSLAGPNYNEQFF | TGTGCCAGCAGCTTAGCGGGGCCGAACTACAATGAGCAGTTCTTC
TRBJ2-1 | TRBV28 | TRBD1 | - | CASSSPHGQGSPMFF | TGTGCCAGCAGTTCCCCACACGGACAGGGCAGCCCCATGTTCTTC
TRBJ2-6 | TRBV30 | - | - | CASSSGANVLTF | TGTGCCTCTAGCTCTGGGGCCAACGTCCTGACTTTC
TRBJ2-7 | TRBV4-2 | - | - | CASSQELNSYEQYF | TGTGCCAGCAGCCAAGAACTAAACTCCTACGAGCAGTACTTC
TRBJ2-5 | TRBV7-9 | TRBD1 | - | CASSPRQGAKETQYF | TGTGCCAGCAGCCCGAGACAGGGGGCGAAAGAGACCCAGTACTTC
TRBJ2-7 | TRBV5-1 | - | - | CASSLGGSASSYEQYF | TGCGCCAGCAGCTTGGGGGGTAGCGCGAGCTCCTACGAGCAGTACTTC
TRBJ2-1 | TRBV7-9 | TRBD2 | - | CASSLAPGLGLNEQFF | TGTGCCAGCAGCTTAGCCCCGGGACTAGGGCTAAATGAGCAGTTCTTC
TRBJ2-5 | TRBV7-2 | - | - | CASSQTRVQETQYF | TGTGCCAGCAGCCAGACCAGGGTTCAAGAGACCCAGTACTTC
TRBJ1-1 | TRBV28 | - | - | CASRGSAGTEAFF | TGTGCCAGCCGGGGATCTGCCGGCACTGAAGCTTTCTTT
TRBJ2-5 | TRBV28 | TRBD2 | - | CASSLWASGRPGETQYF | TGTGCCAGCAGTTTATGGGCTAGCGGGAGGCCGGGTGAGACCCAGTACTTC
TRBJ1-2 | TRBV7-2 | - | - | CASRNTRDDYGYTF | TGTGCCAGCAGGAATACGAGGGATGACTATGGCTACACCTTC
TRBJ2-1 | TRBV18 | TRBD1 | - | CASSPPRTGGYEQFF | TGTGCCAGCTCACCCCCACGGACAGGGGGCTATGAGCAGTTCTTC
TRBJ1-3 | TRBV25-1 | - | - | CASSGTVKILGNTIYF | TGTGCCAGCAGTGGGACAGTCAAAATACTTGGAAACACCATATATTTT
TRBJ1-2 | TRBV2 | TRBD1 | - | CASSPGQGRSGYTF | TGTGCCAGCAGCCCCGGACAGGGGAGGTCTGGCTACACCTTC
TRBJ1-5 | TRBV2 | - | - | CASSDYELPGGFGKQPQHF | TGTGCCAGCAGTGATTATGAGTTACCGGGGGGCTTCGGTAAGCAGCCCCAGCATTTT
TRBJ1-1 | TRBV28 | - | - | CATGGWSEAFF | TGTGCCACCGGGGGTTGGTCTGAAGCTTTCTTT
TRBJ1-5 | TRBV4-2 | - | - | CASSPQWGGGDQPQHF | TGTGCCAGCAGCCCCCAGTGGGGGGGAGGAGATCAGCCCCAGCATTTT
TRBJ1-1 | TRBV11-3 | - | - | CASSLCYGQMNTEAFF | TGTGCCAGCAGCTTGTGCTACGGACAGATGAACACTGAAGCTTTCTTT
TRBJ2-5 | TRBV2 | - | - | CASSLTGQIQETQYF | TGTGCCAGCAGCCTCACCGGACAGATCCAAGAGACCCAGTACTTC
TRBJ1-5 | TRBV30 | - | - | CACAAGSNQPQHF | TGTGCCTGTGCGGCGGGCAGCAATCAGCCCCAGCATTTT
TRBJ2-7 | TRBV19 | - | - | CASSIRRGRDYEQYF | TGTGCCAGTAGTATACGTAGGGGTAGGGACTACGAGCAGTACTTC
TRBJ2-5 | TRBV2 | TRBD1 | - | CASRARQGPRETQYF | TGTGCCAGCAGGGCAAGACAGGGGCCGAGGGAGACCCAGTACTTC
TRBJ2-2 | TRBV7-8 | - | - | CASSWGGANGELFF | TGTGCCAGCAGCTGGGGGGGGGCTAACGGGGAGCTGTTTTTT
TRBJ2-7 | TRBV19 | - | - | CASSIAGETYEQYF | TGTGCCAGTAGTATAGCGGGGGAAACCTACGAGCAGTACTTC
TRBJ1-5 | TRBV19 | TRBD1 | - | CASSIRQGDSNQPQHF | TGTGCCAGTAGTATACGACAGGGAGATAGCAATCAGCCCCAGCATTTT
TRBJ2-4 | TRBV28 | - | - | CASSRAPAGLAKNIQYF | TGTGCCAGCTCCAGGGCGCCGGCGGGACTAGCCAAAAACATTCAGTACTTC
TRBJ2-1 | TRBV14 | TRBD2 | - | CASSQEYRTSGYNEQFF | TGTGCCAGCAGCCAAGAGTATAGGACTAGCGGTTACAATGAGCAGTTCTTC
TRBJ2-3 | TRBV6-5 | - | - | CASSYPGTDTQYF | TGTGCCAGCAGTTACCCGGGCACAGATACGCAGTATTTT
TRBJ2-3 | TRBV5-1 | TRBD1 | once | CASSPGQVTDTQYF | TGCGCCAGCAGTCCGGGACAGGTGACAGATACGCAGTATTTT
TRBJ2-2 | TRBV19 | - | - | CASSMGGLNTGELFF | TGTGCCAGTTCCATGGGGGGTTTGAACACCGGGGAGCTGTTTTTT
TRBJ1-1 | TRBV6-1 | TRBD1 | - | CASSAGQVEAFF | TGTGCCAGCAGTGCGGGACAGGTCGAAGCTTTCTTT
TRBJ2-5 | TRBV5-1 | TRBD2 | - | CASSLASGRQETQYF | TGCGCCAGCAGCTTGGCTAGCGGGAGACAAGAGACCCAGTACTTC
TRBJ1-3 | TRBV7-9 | - | - | CASSLSSKAGNTIYF | TGTGCCAGCAGCTTGAGTTCGAAAGCCGGAAACACCATATATTTT
TRBJ2-5 | TRBV30 | - | - | CAWNGRRGQETQYF | TGTGCCTGGAACGGGCGGAGGGGCCAAGAGACCCAGTACTTC
TRBJ2-3 | TRBV5-1 | - | - | CASSLELTTDTQYF | TGCGCCAGCAGCTTGGAGCTAACCACAGATACGCAGTATTTT
TRBJ1-1 | TRBV10-1 | - | - | CASTRKVGERGSRGDTEAFF | TGCGCCAGCACGCGAAAAGTCGGGGAAAGGGGGAGTCGGGGAGACACTGAAGCTTTCTTT
TRBJ1-5 | TRBV2 | - | - | CASKGDSNQPQHF | TGTGCCAGCAAAGGGGATAGCAATCAGCCCCAGCATTTT
TRBJ2-5 | TRBV4-1 | TRBD2 | - | CASSQEPPPSGSIETQYF | TGCGCCAGCAGCCAAGAGCCCCCCCCGAGCGGGAGCATAGAGACCCAGTACTTC
TRBJ1-3 | TRBV4-2 | TRBD1 | - | CASSQENFRGVGSGNTIYF | TGTGCCAGCAGCCAAGAAAATTTCAGGGGGGTTGGCTCTGGAAACACCATATATTTT
TRBJ1-6 | TRBV7-9 | - | - | CASSLTQGGPLHF | TGTGCCAGCAGCTTAACCCAGGGAGGACCCCTCCACTTT